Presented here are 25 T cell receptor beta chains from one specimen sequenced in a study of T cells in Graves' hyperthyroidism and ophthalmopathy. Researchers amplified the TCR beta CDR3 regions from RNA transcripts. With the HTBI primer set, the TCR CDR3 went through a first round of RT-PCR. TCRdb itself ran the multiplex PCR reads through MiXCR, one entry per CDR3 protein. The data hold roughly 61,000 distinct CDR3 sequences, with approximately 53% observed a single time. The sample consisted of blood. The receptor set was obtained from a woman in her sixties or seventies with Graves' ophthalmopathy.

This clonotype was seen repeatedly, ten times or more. For the CDR3, the DNA is TGTGCCAGCACCTTCGGGACTAGCGGCTACAATGAGCAGTTCTTC. This sequence encodes CASTFGTSGYNEQFF. V usage is TRBV11-2 and J usage is TRBJ2-1; 11 nucleotides line up with TRBD2. Trimming removed 7 bases from V and 3 bases from J; junction bases left unmatched: 5. CDR1 is SGHAT and CDR2 is FQNNGV in the germline V gene. The CDR3 has 15 residues.

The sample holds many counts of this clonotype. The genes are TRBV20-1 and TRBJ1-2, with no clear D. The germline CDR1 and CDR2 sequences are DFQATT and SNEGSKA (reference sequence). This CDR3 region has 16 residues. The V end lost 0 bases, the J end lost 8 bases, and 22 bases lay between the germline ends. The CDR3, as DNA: TGCAGTGCTAGAGATATGTTGAGACTCTCCATGTTCGGCTACACCTTC. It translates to CSARDMLRLSMFGYTF.

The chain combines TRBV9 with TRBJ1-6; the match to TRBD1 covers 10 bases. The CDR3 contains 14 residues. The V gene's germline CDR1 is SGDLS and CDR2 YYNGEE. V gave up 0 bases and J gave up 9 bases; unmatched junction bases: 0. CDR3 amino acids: CASSVGDRGSPLHF. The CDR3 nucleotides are TGTGCCAGCAGCGTAGGGGACAGGGGTTCACCCCTCCACTTT.

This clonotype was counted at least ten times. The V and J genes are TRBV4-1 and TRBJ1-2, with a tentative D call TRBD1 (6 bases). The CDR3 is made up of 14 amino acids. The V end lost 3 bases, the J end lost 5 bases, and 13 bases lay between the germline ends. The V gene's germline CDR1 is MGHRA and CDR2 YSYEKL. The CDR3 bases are TGCGCCAGCAGCCATCAGACAGGCTCATATGGCTACACCTTC. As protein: CASSHQTGSYGYTF.

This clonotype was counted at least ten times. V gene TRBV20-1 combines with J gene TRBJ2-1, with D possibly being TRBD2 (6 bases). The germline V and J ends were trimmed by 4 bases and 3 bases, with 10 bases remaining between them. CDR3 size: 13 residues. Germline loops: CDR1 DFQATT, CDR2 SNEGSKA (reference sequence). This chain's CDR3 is CSAKGTFYNEQFF. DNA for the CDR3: TGCAGTGCTAAAGGGACTTTCTACAATGAGCAGTTCTTC.

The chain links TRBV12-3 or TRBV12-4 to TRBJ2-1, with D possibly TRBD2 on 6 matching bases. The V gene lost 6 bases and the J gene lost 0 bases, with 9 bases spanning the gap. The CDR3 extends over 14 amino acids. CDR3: CASSPTSSYNEQFF. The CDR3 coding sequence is TGTGCCAGCAGCCCGACTAGCTCCTACAATGAGCAGTTCTTC.

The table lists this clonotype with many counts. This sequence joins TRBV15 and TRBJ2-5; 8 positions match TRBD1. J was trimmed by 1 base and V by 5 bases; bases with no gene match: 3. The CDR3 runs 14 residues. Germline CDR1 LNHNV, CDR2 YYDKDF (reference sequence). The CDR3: CATSGTGGQETQYF. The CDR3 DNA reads TGTGCCACCAGCGGAACAGGGGGCCAAGAGACCCAGTACTTC.

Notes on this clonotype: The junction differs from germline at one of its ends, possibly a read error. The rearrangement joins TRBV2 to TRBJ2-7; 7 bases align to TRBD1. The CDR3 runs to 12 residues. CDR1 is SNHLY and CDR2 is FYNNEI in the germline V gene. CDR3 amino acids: CTSRRQGYEPYF. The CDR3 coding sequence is TGTACCAGCAGAAGACAGGGCTACGAGCCGTACTTC.

The CDR3: CASSSMDRDWETQYF. The CDR3 nucleotides read TGTGCCAGCAGCTCAATGGACAGGGATTGGGAGACCCAGTACTTC. The rearrangement joins TRBV7-9 to TRBJ2-5; TRBD1 matches 8 bases. Per the germline V gene, CDR1 is SEHNR and CDR2 is FQNEAQ (reference sequence). V was pared by 4 bases and J by 5 bases, with 9 bases of the junction left unmatched. This CDR3 spans 15 amino acids.

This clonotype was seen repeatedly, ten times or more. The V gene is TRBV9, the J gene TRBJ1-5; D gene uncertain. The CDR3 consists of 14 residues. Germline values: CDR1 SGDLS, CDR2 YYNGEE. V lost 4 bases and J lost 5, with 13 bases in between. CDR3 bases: TGTGCCAGCAGCTCCGGGGAGACCCATCAGCCCCAGCATTTT. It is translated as CASSSGETHQPQHF.

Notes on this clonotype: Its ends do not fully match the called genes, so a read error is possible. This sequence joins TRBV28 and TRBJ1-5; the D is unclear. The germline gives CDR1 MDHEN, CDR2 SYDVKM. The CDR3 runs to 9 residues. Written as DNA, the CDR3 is TGTACCACATCGCAGCCACAGCATTTT. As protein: CTTSQPQHF.

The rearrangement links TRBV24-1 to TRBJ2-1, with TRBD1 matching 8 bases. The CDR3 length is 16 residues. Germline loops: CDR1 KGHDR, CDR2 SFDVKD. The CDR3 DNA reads TGTGCTAGGGGAGGACAGGGATCAAACTCCTACAATGAGCAGTTCTTC. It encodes CARGGQGSNSYNEQFF.

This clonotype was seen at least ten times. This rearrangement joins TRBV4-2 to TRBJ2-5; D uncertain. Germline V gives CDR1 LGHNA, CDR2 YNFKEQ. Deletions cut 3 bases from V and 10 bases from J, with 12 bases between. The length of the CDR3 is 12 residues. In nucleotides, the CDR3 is TGTGCCAGCAGCCAGGGCAGTGATGTCCAGTACTTC. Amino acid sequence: CASSQGSDVQYF.

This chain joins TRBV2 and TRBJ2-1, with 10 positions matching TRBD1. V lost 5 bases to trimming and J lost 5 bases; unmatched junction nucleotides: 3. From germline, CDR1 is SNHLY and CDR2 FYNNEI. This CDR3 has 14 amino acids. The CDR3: CASSRTGGDNEQFF. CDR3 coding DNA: TGTGCCAGCAGTAGGACAGGGGGAGACAATGAGCAGTTCTTC.

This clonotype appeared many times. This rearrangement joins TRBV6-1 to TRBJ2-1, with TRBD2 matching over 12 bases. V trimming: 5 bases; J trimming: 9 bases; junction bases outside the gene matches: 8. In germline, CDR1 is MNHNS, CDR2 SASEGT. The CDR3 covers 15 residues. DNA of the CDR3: TGTGCCAGCAGTTCCCTAGCGGGAGGGCGAGGTGAGCAGTTCTTC. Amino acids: CASSSLAGGRGEQFF.

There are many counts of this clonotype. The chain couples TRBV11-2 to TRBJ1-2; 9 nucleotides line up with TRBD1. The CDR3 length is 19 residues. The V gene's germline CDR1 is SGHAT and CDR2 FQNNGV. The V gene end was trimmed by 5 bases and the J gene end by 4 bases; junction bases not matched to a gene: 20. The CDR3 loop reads CASSQIRGSNRGRIYGYTF. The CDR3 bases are TGTGCCAGCAGCCAGATCAGAGGGAGTAACAGGGGGCGGATCTATGGCTACACCTTC.

DNA for the CDR3: TGCAGTGCCAGTTCTATAGCGGGGGGGCCTGGGAATGAGCAGTTCTTC. Its protein is CSASSIAGGPGNEQFF. The V gene is TRBV20-1, the J gene TRBJ2-1; 11 bases map to TRBD2. The CDR3 spans 16 residues. Germline V gene sequence: CDR1 DFQATT, CDR2 SNEGSKA (reference sequence). With V trimmed by 6 bases and J by 7 bases, 14 bases remained unmatched.

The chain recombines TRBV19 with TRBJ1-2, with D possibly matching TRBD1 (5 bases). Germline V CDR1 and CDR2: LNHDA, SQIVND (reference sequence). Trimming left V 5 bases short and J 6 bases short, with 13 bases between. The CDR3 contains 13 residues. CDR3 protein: CASSGGGRNGYTF. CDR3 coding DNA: TGTGCCAGTAGTGGGGGGGGGAGAAATGGCTACACCTTC.

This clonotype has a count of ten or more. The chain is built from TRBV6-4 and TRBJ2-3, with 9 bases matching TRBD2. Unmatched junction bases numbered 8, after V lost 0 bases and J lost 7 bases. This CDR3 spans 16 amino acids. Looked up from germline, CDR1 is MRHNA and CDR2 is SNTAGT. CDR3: CASSDSSSGMTNTQYF. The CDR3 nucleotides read TGTGCCAGCAGTGACTCGTCTAGCGGGATGACTAATACGCAGTATTTT.

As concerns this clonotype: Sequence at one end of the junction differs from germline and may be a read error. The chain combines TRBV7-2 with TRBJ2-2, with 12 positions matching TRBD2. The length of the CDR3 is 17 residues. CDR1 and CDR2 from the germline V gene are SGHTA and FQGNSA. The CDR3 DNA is TGTGCCAGCACCGTGACTAGCGGGAGACCAAACACCGGGGAGCGGTTTTTT. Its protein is CASTVTSGRPNTGERFF.

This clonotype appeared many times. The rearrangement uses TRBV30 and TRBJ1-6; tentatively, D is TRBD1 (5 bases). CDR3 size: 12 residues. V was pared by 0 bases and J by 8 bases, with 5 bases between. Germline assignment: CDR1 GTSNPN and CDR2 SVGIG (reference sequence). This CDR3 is CAWSVGDSPLHF. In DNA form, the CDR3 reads TGTGCCTGGAGTGTGGGGGATTCACCCCTCCACTTT.

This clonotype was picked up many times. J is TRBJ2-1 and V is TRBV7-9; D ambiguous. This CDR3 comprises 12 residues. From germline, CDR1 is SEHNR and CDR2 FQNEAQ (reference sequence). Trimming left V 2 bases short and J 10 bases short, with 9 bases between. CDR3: CASSLLFREQFF. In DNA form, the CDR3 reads TGTGCCAGCAGCTTACTCTTTAGGGAGCAGTTCTTC.

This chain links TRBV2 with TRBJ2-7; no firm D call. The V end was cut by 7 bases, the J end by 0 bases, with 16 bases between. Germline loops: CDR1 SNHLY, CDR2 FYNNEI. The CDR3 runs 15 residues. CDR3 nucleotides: TGTGCCAGCAAAGAGGTTGGCGTCAGCTCCTACGAGCAGTACTTC. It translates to CASKEVGVSSYEQYF.

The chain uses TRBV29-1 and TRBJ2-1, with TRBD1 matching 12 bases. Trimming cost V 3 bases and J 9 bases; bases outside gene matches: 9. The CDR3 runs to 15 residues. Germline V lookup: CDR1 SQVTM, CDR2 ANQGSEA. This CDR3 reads CSVDGRDRGRSEQFF. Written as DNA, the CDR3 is TGCAGCGTTGATGGGCGGGACAGGGGGCGGAGTGAGCAGTTCTTC.

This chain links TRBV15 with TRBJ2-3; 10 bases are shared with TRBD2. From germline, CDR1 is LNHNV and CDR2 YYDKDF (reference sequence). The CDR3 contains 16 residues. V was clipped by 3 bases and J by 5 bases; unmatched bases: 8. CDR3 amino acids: CATSSYLAGAVDTQYF. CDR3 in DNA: TGTGCCACCAGCAGTTACCTAGCGGGAGCGGTAGATACGCAGTATTTT. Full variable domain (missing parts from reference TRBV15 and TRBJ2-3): DAMVIQNPRYQVTQFGKPVTLSCSQTLNHNVMYWYQQKSSQAPKLLFHYYDKDFNNEADTPDNFQSRRPNTSFCFLDIRSPGLGDTAMYLCATSSYLAGAVDTQYFGPGTRLTVL.